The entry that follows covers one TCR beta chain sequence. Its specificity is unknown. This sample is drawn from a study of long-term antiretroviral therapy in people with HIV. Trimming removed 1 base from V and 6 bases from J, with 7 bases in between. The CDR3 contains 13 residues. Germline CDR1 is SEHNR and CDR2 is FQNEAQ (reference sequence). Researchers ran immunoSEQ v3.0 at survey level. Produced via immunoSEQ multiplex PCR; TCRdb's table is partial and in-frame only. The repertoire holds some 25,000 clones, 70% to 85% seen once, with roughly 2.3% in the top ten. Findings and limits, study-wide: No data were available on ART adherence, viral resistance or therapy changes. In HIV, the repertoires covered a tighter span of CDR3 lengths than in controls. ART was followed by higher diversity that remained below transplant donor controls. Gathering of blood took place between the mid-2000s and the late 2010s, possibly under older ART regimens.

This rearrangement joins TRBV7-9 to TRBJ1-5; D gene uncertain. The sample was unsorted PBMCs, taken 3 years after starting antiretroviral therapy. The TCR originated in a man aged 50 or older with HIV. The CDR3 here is CASSLGPGQPQHF. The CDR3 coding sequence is TGTGCCAGCAGCTTAGGGCCTGGTCAGCCCCAGCATTTT.